Following are 27 T cell receptor beta chains from one sample sequenced in a study of spatial heterogeneity in lung cancer. Each CDR3 protein is one row after TCRdb ran MiXCR on the 5' RACE reads. Found here are tens of thousands of distinct CDR3 sequences, roughly 21% of them singletons; the top ten hold around a fifth. As to time point: blood at routine non-recurrence follow-up after resection. This specimen consisted of PBMCs, obtained at follow-up. These receptors were obtained from a male donor with early-stage non-small cell lung cancer.

The chain links TRBV23-1 to TRBJ1-4; tentative D call: TRBD1 (6 bases). TRBV23-1 is an ORF; its function is uncertain. V was trimmed by 8 bases and J by 3 bases, leaving 37 bases between them. CDR3 length: 22 amino acids. The CDR3 DNA sequence: TGCGCCAGCCTTTGTCAGACCCCGACAGGCGATCCTGACTTCTTAGCTAATGAAAAACTGTTTTTT. Amino acids: CASLCQTPTGDPDFLANEKLFF.

This clonotype has a count of ten or more. The rearrangement links TRBV7-8 to TRBJ2-2; TRBD2 aligns across 10 bases. The CDR3 has 13 residues. Germline CDR1 SGHVS, CDR2 FQNEAQ. The trim removed 4 bases at V and 10 bases at J, leaving 3 bases unmatched. CDR3 in DNA: TGTGCCAGCAGCTACGGACTAGCGGAGGAGCTGTTTTTT. Translated: CASSYGLAEELFF.

This clonotype occurred a few times. The J gene is TRBJ2-3, the V gene TRBV10-1; the match to TRBD1 covers 9 bases. V lost 2 bases to trimming and J lost 8 bases; unmatched junction nucleotides: 8. CDR3 length equals 15 residues. Germline V CDR1 and CDR2: WNHNN, SYGVQD (reference sequence). The CDR3, as DNA: TGCGCCAGCAGTGAGACAGGGGGCTTGGGAGGTACGCAGTATTTT. It yields the protein CASSETGGLGGTQYF.

This clonotype was detected a few times. The CDR3 sequence is CASSLEGLYTEAFF. The CDR3 nucleotides read TGTGCCAGCAGCTTAGAGGGTTTGTACACTGAAGCTTTCTTT. This chain connects TRBV7-9 to TRBJ1-1, with D unclear. Germline-derived CDR1 and CDR2 are SEHNR and FQNEAQ (reference sequence). The CDR3 consists of 14 residues. With 1 base removed from V and 3 bases from J, the gap between germline ends came to 9 bases.

This chain links TRBV20-1 with TRBJ1-1, with a tentative D call TRBD1 (6 bases). Germline values: CDR1 DFQATT, CDR2 SNEGSKA (reference sequence). The length of the CDR3 is 13 residues. The V end was cut by 6 bases, the J end by 0 bases, with 11 bases between. CDR3 protein: CSARDTMNTEAFF. CDR3 nucleotide sequence: TGCAGTGCCCGGGACACTATGAACACTGAAGCTTTCTTT.

This clonotype was picked up a small number of times. The chain uses TRBV4-2 and TRBJ2-3; possibly TRBD2 for D (5 bases). The CDR3 is made up of 18 amino acids. Germline CDR1 reads LGHNA; CDR2 reads YNFKEQ. V lost 0 bases and J lost 0, with 16 bases in between. The CDR3, as DNA: TGTGCCAGCAGCCAAGATCTTGCGGGTTCCACTAGCACAGATACGCAGTATTTT. Protein: CASSQDLAGSTSTDTQYF.

In its sample, this clonotype was seen a few times. The J gene is TRBJ2-3, the V gene TRBV11-2; D uncertain. This CDR3 comprises 13 residues. Trimming cost V 3 bases and J 1 base, with 5 bases left between them. The germline V gene has CDR1 SGHAT and CDR2 FQNNGV. Here the CDR3 DNA reads TGTGCCAGCAGCTTCCAGGGCACAGATACGCAGTATTTT. This sequence encodes CASSFQGTDTQYF.

The V gene is TRBV7-3, the J gene TRBJ1-1; D remains ambiguous. Trimming took 2 bases from V and 8 from J, leaving 12 bases between them. The CDR3 consists of 13 residues. CDR1 is SGHTA and CDR2 is FQGTGA in the germline V gene. CDR3 residues: CASSLSPGREAFF. The DNA for the CDR3 is TGTGCCAGCAGCTTATCTCCAGGAAGGGAAGCTTTCTTT.

The rearrangement uses TRBV29-1 and TRBJ2-1, with a weak D call TRBD2 (7 bases). Germline CDR1 is SQVTM and CDR2 is ANQGSEA. The CDR3 covers 14 residues. Trimming stripped 6 bases from V and 0 bases from J, with 12 bases between. The chain's CDR3 is CSVGGGSSYNEQFF. The CDR3 nucleotides are TGCAGCGTGGGAGGGGGAAGCTCCTACAATGAGCAGTTCTTC.

The chain combines TRBV5-1 with TRBJ1-6, with 8 bases lining up with TRBD1. The CDR3 covers 15 residues. Germline CDR1 SGHRS, CDR2 YFSETQ. The trim removed 4 bases at V and 6 bases at J, leaving 6 bases unmatched. The CDR3 coding sequence is TGCGCCAGCAGCCTCCAGGGGGCACGTAATTCACCCCTCCACTTT. Its protein product is CASSLQGARNSPLHF.

This chain connects TRBV10-3 to TRBJ2-3, with TRBD2 identical over 7 bases. Germline V gives CDR1 ENHRY, CDR2 SYGVKD. The V and J ends lost 4 bases and 1 base, in that order; junction bases with no gene match: 2. The CDR3 contains 14 residues. CDR3 residues: CAISGAGGTDTQYF. The DNA of the CDR3 is TGTGCCATCAGTGGGGCGGGGGGCACAGATACGCAGTATTTT.

This clonotype was detected a few times. The genes are TRBV2 and TRBJ2-7; D may be TRBD2 (5 bases). Trimming took off 6 bases at V and 0 bases at J, with 9 bases between the two ends. Looked up from germline, CDR1 is SNHLY and CDR2 is FYNNEI. The CDR3 is 13 residues long. CDR3 sequence reads: CASRLGYSYEQYV. Here the CDR3 DNA reads TGTGCCAGCAGACTAGGATACTCCTACGAGCAGTACGTC.

This clonotype was seen more than once but under ten times. CDR3 residues: CSASSTGGNYGYTF. The CDR3 bases are TGCAGTGCTAGTAGCACAGGGGGTAACTATGGCTACACCTTC. The chain carries TRBV20-1 and TRBJ1-2; 8 bases align to TRBD1. This CDR3 contains 14 residues. CDR1 is DFQATT, CDR2 SNEGSKA, per germline (reference sequence). Losses at the gene ends were 3 bases for V and 1 base for J; bases not matched to a gene: 4.

This clonotype was detected a few times. V and J are TRBV6-2 or TRBV6-3 and TRBJ2-6; no reliable D call. Trimming stripped 7 bases from V and 1 base from J, with 5 bases between. This CDR3 has 13 amino acids. The germline V gene encodes CDR1 MNHEY and CDR2 SVGEGT. The CDR3 region is CASTPSGANVLTF. The CDR3 region has the DNA TGTGCCAGCACCCCTTCTGGGGCCAACGTCCTGACTTTC.

The J gene is TRBJ2-7, the V gene TRBV3-1; D is unclear. V was clipped by 4 bases and J by 5 bases, with 15 bases between them. Germline-derived CDR1 and CDR2 are LGHDT and YNNKEL (reference sequence). The CDR3 contains 14 residues. CDR3 region: CASSRARPTHEQYF. CDR3 sequence (DNA): TGTGCCAGCAGCCGGGCAAGGCCTACCCACGAGCAGTACTTC.

V gene TRBV7-6 combines with J gene TRBJ2-1; D is perhaps TRBD2 (6 bases). CDR3 length: 19 residues. Germline V CDR1 and CDR2: SGHVS, FNYEAQ. V dropped 3 bases and J dropped 0 bases, with 21 bases sitting between them. The chain's CDR3 is CASSLPGTCPVSSYNEQFF. The CDR3 DNA reads as TGTGCCAGCAGCTTGCCCGGGACTTGTCCCGTCAGCTCCTACAATGAGCAGTTCTTC.

This chain links TRBV20-1 with TRBJ2-7; D is perhaps TRBD2 (5 bases). V lost 8 bases, J lost 4 bases, and 15 bases lay in between. This CDR3 region has 12 residues. Germline loops: CDR1 DFQATT, CDR2 SNEGSKA (reference sequence). This CDR3 reads CSSRGSMYEQYF. The CDR3 DNA is TGCAGTAGCCGGGGTAGCATGTACGAGCAGTACTTC.

The V and J genes are TRBV7-9 and TRBJ1-1; D is unclear. V was shortened by 2 bases and J by 4 bases, with 11 bases between the two germline ends. CDR1 and CDR2 from the germline V gene are SEHNR and FQNEAQ (reference sequence). The CDR3 length is 14 residues. CDR3 residues: CASSLSSLGTEAFF. CDR3 DNA sequence: TGTGCCAGCAGCTTATCGAGTTTGGGCACTGAAGCTTTCTTT.

Written as DNA, the CDR3 is TGTGCCAGCAGCTCGGGACAGGGTCTAGAAAAACTGTTTTTT. Translating it yields CASSSGQGLEKLFF. The chain links TRBV14 to TRBJ1-4, with TRBD1 matching 9 bases. CDR3 length: 14 amino acids. V was clipped by 5 bases and J by 8 bases; unmatched bases: 6. Germline assignment: CDR1 SGHDN and CDR2 FVKESK.

This clonotype was observed a few times. J is TRBJ1-6 and V is TRBV19; D ambiguous. V gave up 1 base and J gave up 8 bases, with 6 bases separating them. The CDR3 runs 13 residues. Germline CDR1 is LNHDA and CDR2 is SQIVND (reference sequence). The CDR3 here is CASSIAPYSPLHF. The CDR3, as DNA: TGTGCCAGTAGTATAGCCCCGTATTCACCCCTCCACTTT. The full variable domain, completed using reference TRBV19 and TRBJ1-6, is DGGITQSPKYLFRKEGQNVTLSCEQNLNHDAMYWYRQDPGQGLRLIYYSQIVNDFQKGDIAEGYSVSREKKESFPLTVTSAQKNPTAFYLCASSIAPYSPLHFGNGTRLTVT.

This clonotype was recorded at least ten times. The rearrangement links TRBV27 to TRBJ2-7; 8 nucleotides align to TRBD2. V shed 0 bases and J 6 bases; nucleotides not matched to a gene: 7. Germline values: CDR1 MNHEY, CDR2 SMNVEV (reference sequence). This CDR3 comprises 15 residues. The chain's CDR3 is CASSLSLGLGTEQYF. The DNA of the CDR3 is TGTGCCAGCAGTTTATCGTTGGGACTAGGAACCGAGCAGTACTTC.

This clonotype has more than one count but fewer than ten. In DNA, the CDR3 is TGTGCCAGCAGCGTTAATTCGGAAAACTATGGCTACACCTTC. Protein sequence: CASSVNSENYGYTF. The rearrangement joins TRBV9 to TRBJ1-2; no firm D call. The germline CDR1 and CDR2 sequences are SGDLS and YYNGEE. The CDR3 loop spans 14 amino acids. V was trimmed by 2 bases and J by 2 bases, leaving 10 bases between them.

This clonotype occurred once. The V call is TRBV27, the J call TRBJ2-1; the match to TRBD2 covers 14 bases. Germline CDR1 is MNHEY and CDR2 is SMNVEV (reference sequence). The CDR3 consists of 19 residues. V gave up 5 bases and J gave up 9 bases; unmatched junction bases: 18. The CDR3 DNA is TGTGCCAGCAGTCTAAGGGGACTAGCGGGGGACCTCTCAATCAGTGAGCAGTTCTTC. Translated: CASSLRGLAGDLSISEQFF.

In its sample, this clonotype was seen a few times. The chain employs TRBV12-3 or TRBV12-4 and TRBJ1-3; TRBD1 aligns across 7 bases. With 6 bases clipped from V and 0 bases from J, the junction kept 14 bases outside the gene matches. The CDR3 runs 18 residues. Here the CDR3 DNA reads TGTGCCAGCAGAACAACAGGGAACCCAGGGGGCTCTGGAAACACCATATATTTT. Protein: CASRTTGNPGGSGNTIYF.

This clonotype was counted a few times. The gene calls are TRBV20-1 and TRBJ1-1; 7 bases line up with TRBD1. Germline CDR1 and CDR2: DFQATT and SNEGSKA (reference sequence). The CDR3 is 15 amino acids. Germline trimming cut 6 bases from V and 1 base from J; bases unmatched to any gene: 11. The CDR3 coding sequence is TGCAGTGCCAGAAAAAACAGGGGCCAGAACACTGAAGCTTTCTTT. Translated: CSARKNRGQNTEAFF.

The chain joins TRBV7-8 to TRBJ1-5; tentatively, D is TRBD1 (5 bases). The CDR3 contains 16 residues. From germline, CDR1 is SGHVS and CDR2 FQNEAQ. V was trimmed by 1 base and J by 11 bases, leaving 21 bases between them. For the CDR3, the DNA is TGTGCCAGCAGCTTAGTGGGGGGAGGAGACGTTTGGACCCAGCATTTT. It is translated as CASSLVGGGDVWTQHF.

The chain combines TRBV20-1 with TRBJ2-7; D possibly uses TRBD1 or TRBD2 (5 bases each). Germline CDR1 and CDR2: DFQATT and SNEGSKA (reference sequence). V lost 3 bases and J 6 bases, leaving 12 bases between the germline ends. This CDR3 has 12 amino acids. The CDR3 DNA reads as TGCAGTGCTAGCCTCAAGAGGGGCGAGCAGTACTTC. Amino acids: CSASLKRGEQYF.